Reported below is one T cell receptor (beta chain). Germline and junction disagree at one end, which may indicate a read error. The source of the sample is a study of blood T cell repertoires in COVID-19. The overall study: T cells, B-cell-depleted T cells, or PBMCs provided the cDNA or gDNA that served as material.

The Seattle site enrolled patients during active infection and followed them longitudinally. Authors' processing steps: By means of reference gene primer amplification, nucleated cell counts were estimated. Some clones are missing from TCRdb's copy, which holds only in-frame ones; the method was immunoSEQ multiplex PCR. Clonal size and the V and J genes are those of that table, whereas D and trimming came from the DNA. The table lists about 350,000 clones, more than 70% of them singletons. The TCR was taken from a woman aged 60-75 years with COVID-19, enrolled during active disease. Material: peripheral blood.

Here the CDR3 reads CASNFAPHLNNSPPHF. DNA for the CDR3: TGTGCCAGCAATTTCGCCCCTCATCTCAACAATTCACCCCCCCACTTT. The chain carries TRBV9 and TRBJ1-6; no firm D call. Per the germline V gene, CDR1 is SGDLS and CDR2 is YYNGEE. The CDR3 is 16 amino acids.